These 9 T cell receptor beta chains were sequenced from one sample in a study of metastatic and nonmetastatic thyroid tumors. Before thyroid surgery, none of the patients had received any treatment. TCRdb redid the clone calls on the PCR reads using MiXCR. The sample carries about 90,000 clones, 8.6% recorded once. Input material: blood. These receptors were obtained from a female donor with papillary thyroid cancer or a benign thyroid nodule (not recorded which). Some clones in this sample may be carry-over from other donors' samples.

This clone was observed at least ten times. The chain couples TRBV30 to TRBJ1-1; possibly TRBD1 for D (5 bases). The V gene's germline CDR1 is GTSNPN and CDR2 SVGIG (reference sequence). The V and J ends lost 2 bases and 1 base respectively, with 8 bases between them. The CDR3 is 13 residues long. The CDR3 here is CAWSRQGNTEAFF. CDR3 nucleotide sequence: TGTGCCTGGAGTAGGCAGGGGAACACTGAAGCTTTCTTT.

The chain has TRBV5-1 and TRBJ2-5, with a tentative D call TRBD2 (9 bases). V was shortened by 4 bases and J by 10 bases, with 20 bases between the two germline ends. CDR1 is SGHRS and CDR2 is YFSETQ in the germline V gene. The CDR3 spans 14 residues. CDR3 DNA sequence: TGCGCCAGCAGCGCCCAGGGGGCGGGGGGGAGCCAGTACTTC. Amino acid sequence: CASSAQGAGGSQYF. Based on the CDR3 plus reference TRBV5-1 and TRBJ2-5, the full variable domain is KAGVTQTPRYLIKTRGQQVTLSCSPISGHRSVSWYQQTPGQGLQFLFEYFSETQRNKGNFPGRFSGRQFSNSRSEMNVSTLELGDSALYLCASSAQGAGGSQYFGPGTRLLVL.

This clone appeared many times. An end of the junction does not agree with germline; a read error may underlie this. This chain links TRBV11-2 with TRBJ1-1, with D uncertain. CDR3 length equals 14 residues. Germline V gene lookup returns CDR1 SGHAT and CDR2 FQNNGV. This CDR3 is CASTLMSGNTEAFF. The CDR3, as DNA: TGTGCCAGCACCTTAATGTCGGGGAACACTGAAGCTTTCTTT.

This clone occurred many times. The rearrangement joins TRBV29-1 to TRBJ1-1; maybe TRBD1 (6 bases). Germline-derived CDR1 and CDR2 are SQVTM and ANQGSEA. This CDR3 contains 15 residues. Trimming stripped 5 bases from V and 0 bases from J, with 16 bases between. The CDR3 reads CSVRGAGGLNTEAFF. The CDR3 nucleotides read TGCAGCGTTCGGGGGGCCGGGGGGTTGAACACTGAAGCTTTCTTT.

This clone was seen many times. The rearrangement joins TRBV3-1 to TRBJ2-2; D ambiguous. Germline CDR1 LGHDT, CDR2 YNNKEL (reference sequence). V lost 3 bases, J lost 0 bases, and 5 bases lay in between. The CDR3 is 14 amino acids. DNA of the CDR3: TGTGCCAGCAGCCACCACCCGAACACCGGGGAGCTGTTTTTT. This encodes CASSHHPNTGELFF. Complete variable domain (other parts from reference TRBV3-1 and TRBJ2-2): DTAVSQTPKYLVTQMGNDKSIKCEQNLGHDTMYWYKQDSKKFLKIMFSYNNKELIINETVPNRFSPKSPDKAHLNLHINSLELGDSAVYFCASSHHPNTGELFFGEGSRLTVL.

This clone occurred many times. The chain couples TRBV7-2 to TRBJ2-2; no definite D call. This CDR3 spans 12 amino acids. Germline lookup yields CDR1 SGHTA and CDR2 FQGNSA. V was clipped by 3 bases and J by 1 base, with 0 bases between them. CDR3 loop: CASSLNTGELFF. The CDR3 coding sequence is TGTGCCAGCAGCTTGAACACCGGGGAGCTGTTTTTT.

This clone has a handful of counts. CDR3 sequence (DNA): TGTGCCAGCAGCGCCCAGGTGGCGGGGGGCTACACCTTC. Amino acids: CASSAQVAGGYTF. The chain uses TRBV9 and TRBJ1-2, with D unclear. This CDR3 spans 13 amino acids. V shed 3 bases and J shed 8 bases, with 14 bases lying between them. Germline V gene sequence: CDR1 SGDLS, CDR2 YYNGEE.

This clone was counted many times. A much larger clone differs from this one at a single base, so this may be a read error. This rearrangement joins TRBV11-2 to TRBJ2-5; 16 nucleotides match TRBD2. Germline assignment: CDR1 SGHAT and CDR2 FQNNGV. The CDR3 is 15 amino acids. The J segment lost 5 bases and the V segment lost 4 bases, leaving 1 base of the junction unmatched. The CDR3 DNA sequence: TGTGCCAGCAGCTCGGGACTAGCGGGGGGGGAGACCCAGTACTTC. Its protein product is CASSSGLAGGETQYF.

The table lists this clone with a few counts. J is TRBJ2-2 and V is TRBV6-1; 10 bases map to TRBD2. The CDR3 totals 17 residues. CDR1 is MNHNS and CDR2 is SASEGT in the germline V gene. Trimming removed 6 bases from V and 4 bases from J; junction bases left unmatched: 11. The CDR3 is CASRDPAGGLGTGELFF. The CDR3 DNA reads TGTGCCAGCAGAGATCCAGCGGGGGGGCTGGGCACCGGGGAGCTGTTTTTT.